The clone carrying this TCR beta chain was counted ten times or more. This entry comes from a study of regulatory T cells in long-lasting Graves disease. Building of the TCR beta libraries involved iRepertoire HTBI primers and Arm-PCR of CDR3 regions. TCRdb processed the multiplex PCR reads anew with MiXCR; each CDR3 protein has one entry. The sample shows 500,000 to 700,000 distinct CDR3 sequences, about 16% of them seen only once. Time point specified: newly diagnosed GD, antithyroid drugs for less than 3 months. From RNA extracted from PBMCs, the TCR library was made. A further study also used this sample, focusing on T cells in Graves' hyperthyroidism and ophthalmopathy. According to that study: In simple terms, a model built on 13 V-J features told ophthalmopathy apart from stable hyperthyroidism.

The source was peripheral blood mononuclear cells (PBMCs), collected at new diagnosis, from a patient treated with antithyroid drugs. This receptor was identified in a woman in her 30s with Graves disease.

The CDR3 DNA sequence: TGTGCCTGGAACGGAGGGACCTACGAGCAGTACTTC. It specifies CAWNGGTYEQYF. The rearrangement joins TRBV30 to TRBJ2-7; a weak D match, TRBD2 (6 bases). CDR1 is GTSNPN, CDR2 SVGIG, per germline (reference sequence). The CDR3 extends over 12 amino acids. The V and J ends lost 4 bases and 2 bases respectively, with 9 bases between them. The entire variable domain, with the rest obtained from reference TRBV30 and TRBJ2-7, is as follows: SQTIHQWPATLVQPVGSPLSLECTVEGTSNPNLYWYRQAAGRGLQLLFYSVGIGQISSEVPQNLSASRPQDRQFILSSKKLLLSDSGFYLCAWNGGTYEQYFGPGTRLTVT.